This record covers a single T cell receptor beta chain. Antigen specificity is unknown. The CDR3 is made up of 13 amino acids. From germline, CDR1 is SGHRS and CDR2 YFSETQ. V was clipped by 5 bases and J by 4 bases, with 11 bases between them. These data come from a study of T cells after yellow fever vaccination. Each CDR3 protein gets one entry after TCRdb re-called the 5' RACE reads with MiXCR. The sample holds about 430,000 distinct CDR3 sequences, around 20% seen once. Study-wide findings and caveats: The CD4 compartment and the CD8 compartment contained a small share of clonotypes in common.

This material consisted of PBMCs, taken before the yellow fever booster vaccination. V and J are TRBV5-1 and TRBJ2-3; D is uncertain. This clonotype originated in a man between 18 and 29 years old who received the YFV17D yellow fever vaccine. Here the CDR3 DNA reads TGCGCCAGCAGTTACGACATTCCAGATACGCAGTATTTT. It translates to CASSYDIPDTQYF.